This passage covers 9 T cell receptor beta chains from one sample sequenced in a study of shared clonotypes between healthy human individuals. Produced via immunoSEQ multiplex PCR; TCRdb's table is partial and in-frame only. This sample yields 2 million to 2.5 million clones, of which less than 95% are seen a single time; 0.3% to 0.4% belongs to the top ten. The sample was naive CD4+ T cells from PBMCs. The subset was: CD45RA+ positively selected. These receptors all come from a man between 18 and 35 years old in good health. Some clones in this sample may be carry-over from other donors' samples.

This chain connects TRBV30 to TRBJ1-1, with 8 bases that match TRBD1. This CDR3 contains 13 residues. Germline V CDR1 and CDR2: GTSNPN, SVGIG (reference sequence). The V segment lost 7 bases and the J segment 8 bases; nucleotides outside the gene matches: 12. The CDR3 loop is CASSGTGEDEAFF. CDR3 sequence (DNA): TGTGCCTCCTCCGGGACAGGTGAGGACGAAGCTTTCTTT.

Here the CDR3 reads CASSLYGLSYNEQFF. CDR3 sequence (DNA): TGTGCCAGCAGCTTGTACGGTCTTTCCTACAATGAGCAGTTCTTC. The chain employs TRBV5-6 and TRBJ2-1; D gene unclear. V was cut by 1 base and J by 1 base, with 9 bases left in between. Per germline, CDR1 SGHDT and CDR2 YYEEEE. The CDR3 has 15 residues. Filled out from reference TRBV5-6 and TRBJ2-1, the complete variable domain reads DAGVTQSPTHLIKTRGQQVTLRCSPKSGHDTVSWYQQALGQGPQFIFQYYEEEERQRGNFPDRFSGHQFPNYSSELNVNALLLGDSALYLCASSLYGLSYNEQFFGPGTRLTVL.

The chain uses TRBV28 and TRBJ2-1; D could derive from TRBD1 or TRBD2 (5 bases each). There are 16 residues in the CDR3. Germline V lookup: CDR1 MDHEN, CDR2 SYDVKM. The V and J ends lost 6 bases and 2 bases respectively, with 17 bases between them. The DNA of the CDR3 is TGTGCCAGCAGGGACCTCGGGACGGCAACCTACAATGAGCAGTTCTTC. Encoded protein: CASRDLGTATYNEQFF.

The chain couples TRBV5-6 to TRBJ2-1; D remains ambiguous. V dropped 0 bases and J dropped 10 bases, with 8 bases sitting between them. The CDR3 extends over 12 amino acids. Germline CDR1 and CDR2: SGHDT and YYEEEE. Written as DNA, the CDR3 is TGTGCCAGCAGCTTGGCCCAGGCGGAGCAGTTCTTC. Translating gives CASSLAQAEQFF.

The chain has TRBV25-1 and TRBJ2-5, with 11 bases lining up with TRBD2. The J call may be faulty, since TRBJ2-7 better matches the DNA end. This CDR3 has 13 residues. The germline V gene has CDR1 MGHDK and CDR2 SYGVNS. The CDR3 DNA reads TGTGCCAGCAGGCCTAGCGGGGGGAACGAGCAGTACTTC. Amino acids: CASRPSGGNEQYF.

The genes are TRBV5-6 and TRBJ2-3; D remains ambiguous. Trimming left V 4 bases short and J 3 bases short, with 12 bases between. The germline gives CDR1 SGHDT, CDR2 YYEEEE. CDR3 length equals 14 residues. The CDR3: CASSPGSNTDTQYF. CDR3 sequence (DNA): TGTGCCAGCAGCCCAGGCTCGAATACAGATACGCAGTATTTT.

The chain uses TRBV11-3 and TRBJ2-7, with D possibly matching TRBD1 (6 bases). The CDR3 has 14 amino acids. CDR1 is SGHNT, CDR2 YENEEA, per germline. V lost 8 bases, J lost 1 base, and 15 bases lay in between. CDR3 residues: CASGQGRSSYEQYF. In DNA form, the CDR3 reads TGTGCCAGCGGCCAGGGGCGGTCATCCTACGAGCAGTACTTC.

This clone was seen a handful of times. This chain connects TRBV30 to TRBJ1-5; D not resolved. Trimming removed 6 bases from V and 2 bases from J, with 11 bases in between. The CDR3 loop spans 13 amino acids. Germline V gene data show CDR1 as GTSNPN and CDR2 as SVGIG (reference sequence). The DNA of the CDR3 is TGTGCCTGCTCGGGAAGGCGCAATCAGCCCCAGCATTTT. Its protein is CACSGRRNQPQHF.

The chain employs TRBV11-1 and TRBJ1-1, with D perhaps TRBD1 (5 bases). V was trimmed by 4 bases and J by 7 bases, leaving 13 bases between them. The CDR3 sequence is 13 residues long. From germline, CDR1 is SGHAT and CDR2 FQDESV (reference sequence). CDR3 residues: CASSSDLGGEAFF. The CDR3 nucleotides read TGTGCCAGCAGCTCCGACCTTGGGGGTGAAGCTTTCTTT. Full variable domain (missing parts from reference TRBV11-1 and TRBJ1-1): EAEVAQSPRYKITEKSQAVAFWCDPISGHATLYWYRQILGQGPELLVQFQDESVVDDSQLPKDRFSAERLKGVDSTLKIQPAELGDSAMYLCASSSDLGGEAFFGQGTRLTVV.